The 11 T cell receptor beta chains reported below all come from one sample, sequenced in a study of read filtering for tumor transcriptome and immune sequencing (dated by TCRdb to 2020 to 2021). Instrument on record: Illumina HiSeq 4000. TCR libraries were built from approximately 400 ng RNA with the Immunoverse kit, using molecular barcoded adaptors covering alpha/delta and beta/gamma chains. TCRdb reprocessed the public reads (quality trimming at Q25 with fastp, clone calling with MiXCR) and kept in-frame beta chains. Each entry merges the rows of one CDR3 protein and shows their most common DNA and genes. The sample profile shows 9,000 to 9,500 distinct CDR3 sequences; about 17% of them were found once. 25% to 30% of the sample is taken by the ten largest. The specimen was a population of CD138-negative cells sorted from bone marrow. Reading the label with the study, this specimen's cell subset or site is: bone marrow mononuclear cells depleted of CD138+ plasma/myeloma cells by negative magnetic selection. The receptors here all came from a donor over 35 with multiple myeloma.

Ten or more counts support this clonotype. The CDR3 DNA sequence: TGTGCCAGCAGGATCCCGCGGGTTAACTATGGCTACACCTTC. It is translated as CASRIPRVNYGYTF. The chain is built from TRBV6-2 or TRBV6-3 and TRBJ1-2; D unresolved. V lost 6 bases and J 1 base, leaving 12 bases between the germline ends. The CDR3 length is 14 residues. Germline-derived CDR1 and CDR2 are MNHEY and SVGEGT.

Only a few counts were recorded for this clonotype. The chain couples TRBV6-5 to TRBJ1-1, with D unresolved. Trimming shortened V by 4 bases and J by 2 bases, and 14 bases separated the two germline ends. Germline V gene sequence: CDR1 MNHEY, CDR2 SVGAGI. The CDR3 is 15 amino acids. As DNA, the CDR3 is TGTGCCAGCAGTTCCCGGGCCTCTAGCAACACTGAAGCTTTCTTT. Protein: CASSSRASSNTEAFF.

This chain links TRBV4-2 with TRBJ2-5; 9 bases line up with TRBD2. The CDR3 has 17 amino acids. The germline CDR1 and CDR2 sequences are LGHNA and YNFKEQ. J gave up 2 bases and V 0 bases, and 7 bases lay outside the gene matches. The CDR3 coding sequence is TGTGCCAGCAGCCAAGAAGCTAGCGGGGTCATACAAGAGACCCAGTACTTC. Translating gives CASSQEASGVIQETQYF.

In this sample, this clonotype turned up many times. This chain links TRBV29-1 with TRBJ2-1, with D tentatively TRBD2 (5 bases). The V gene lost 4 bases and the J gene lost 0 bases, with 7 bases spanning the gap. The CDR3 has 13 residues. Germline CDR1 and CDR2: SQVTM and ANQGSEA. This CDR3 is CSVAGGSYNEQFF. CDR3 bases: TGCAGCGTTGCTGGAGGCTCCTACAATGAGCAGTTCTTC.

This clonotype was seen at least ten times. V is TRBV3-1 and J is TRBJ2-7; D is unclear. This CDR3 has 14 residues. Germline V lookup: CDR1 LGHDT, CDR2 YNNKEL (reference sequence). With 4 bases removed from V and 7 bases from J, the gap between germline ends came to 17 bases. The CDR3 reads CASSPGLSFGEQYF. DNA of the CDR3: TGTGCCAGCAGCCCGGGCCTCAGTTTCGGGGAGCAGTACTTC.

This clonotype was counted many times. The V gene is TRBV3-1, the J gene TRBJ1-6; no reliable D call. Between the trimmed V and J ends, which lost 1 base and 13 bases, there was a span of 11 bases. Germline V gene data show CDR1 as LGHDT and CDR2 as YNNKEL (reference sequence). The CDR3 extends over 13 amino acids. CDR3 loop: CASSQAPLAPLHF. The CDR3 DNA sequence: TGTGCCAGCAGCCAAGCCCCTTTAGCGCCCCTCCACTTT.

In the case of this clonotype: This could be a read error, since a much larger clone is one nucleotide away. V and J are TRBV7-2 and TRBJ2-3, with no clear D. The CDR3 is made up of 14 amino acids. V dropped 2 bases and J dropped 1 base, with 7 bases sitting between them. From germline, CDR1 is SGHTA and CDR2 FQGNSA. CDR3 amino acids: CASSLISGTDTQYF. CDR3 bases: TGTGCCAGCAGCTTAATCTCCGGCACAGATACGCAGTATTTT.

A word on this clonotype: A much larger clone lies one base from this, so it may be a read error. V usage is TRBV6-2 or TRBV6-3 and J usage is TRBJ2-1; D is perhaps TRBD1 (7 bases). V lost 6 bases, J lost 7 bases, and 19 bases lay in between. The CDR3 is 15 amino acids. Germline CDR1 and CDR2: MNHEY and SVGEGT. Written as DNA, the CDR3 is TGTGCCAGCAGGATGAGCGAGGGGGCGGGGAATGAGCAGTTCTTC. Its protein product is CASRMSEGAGNEQFF.

By share, this clonotype counts as medium-sized. J is TRBJ1-1 and V is TRBV4-1, with D tentatively TRBD1 (6 bases). This CDR3 is built from 16 residues. Germline V gene sequence: CDR1 MGHRA, CDR2 YSYEKL. Trimming removed 0 bases at V and 2 bases at J, with 13 bases between. CDR3 sequence: CASSQDRYRVNTEAFF. In nucleotides, the CDR3 is TGCGCCAGCAGCCAAGATCGGTACAGGGTAAACACTGAAGCTTTCTTT.

This clonotype is labeled as medium-sized. This chain links TRBV6-2 or TRBV6-3 with TRBJ2-1; the D is unclear. The CDR3 length is 12 residues. Germline-derived CDR1 and CDR2 are MNHEY and SVGEGT. Trimming stripped 5 bases from V and 7 bases from J, with 9 bases between. In DNA, the CDR3 is TGTGCCAGCAGTACAACTTATAATGAGCAGTTCTTC. Translating gives CASSTTYNEQFF.

To note about this clonotype: A read error may produce the germline difference seen at one junction end. The chain is built from TRBV7-8 and TRBJ2-1; D may correspond to TRBD1 or TRBD2 (5 bases each). The CDR3 is 14 amino acids. Germline loops: CDR1 SGHVS, CDR2 FQNEAQ. Here the CDR3 DNA reads TGTGCCGGCAGCTTAGAGGGAGAGGGGAATGAGCAGTTCTTC. Translating gives CAGSLEGEGNEQFF.